Listed below are T cell receptor beta chains from one sample, sequenced in a study of shared clonotypes between healthy human individuals. Some clones are missing from TCRdb's copy, which holds only in-frame ones; the method was immunoSEQ multiplex PCR. The table includes under 1 million clones, 96% detected once. The sequenced sample consisted of naive CD8+ T cells sorted from blood. These TCRs come from a man aged 30 to 45 in good health. Each CDR3 is given with its conserved first and last residue. The order of the fields is clone size, V gene, J gene, D gene, CDR3 DNA, CDR3 protein. The D gene is left open where the match is weak. For some rows the clone size is stated as once, few or many, or as a class when expanded; others skip it.

>once|TRBV29-1|TRBJ2-7|TRBD2
TGCAGCGTTATGTTAGCGGGCCGCTCCTACGAGCAGTACTTC
CSVMLAGRSYEQYF
>once|TRBV5-6|TRBJ2-7|TRBD1
TGTGCCAGTTCAGGGGGTGGCTACGAGCAGTACTTC
CASSGGGYEQYF
>.|TRBV7-9|TRBJ2-6|.
TGTGCCAGCAGCTTCGATTACGGGTTCTCTGGGGCCAACGTCCTGACTTTC
CASSFDYGFSGANVLTF
>once|TRBV28|TRBJ1-2|TRBD1
TGTGCCAGTAGCTGGGATCGATCCGGGACAGACACCTATGGCTACACCTTC
CASSWDRSGTDTYGYTF
>.|TRBV7-8|TRBJ2-7|TRBD2
TGTGCCAGCTCTCTAGCGGAGGTATACGAGCAGTACTTC
CASSLAEVYEQYF
>once|TRBV30|TRBJ2-3|TRBD2
TGTGCCTGGAATCCTAGCGGGAGTACGACAGATACGCAGTATTTT
CAWNPSGSTTDTQYF
>.|TRBV29-1|TRBJ1-2|TRBD1
TGCAGCGTTGAAGTGGAGAGACAGGGGATCCCCGCGGGTGGCTACACCTTC
CSVEVERQGIPAGGYTF
>.|TRBV29-1|TRBJ1-1|TRBD1
TGCAGCGTCGGCGGGACAGTTCGAACTGAAGCTTTCTTT
CSVGGTVRTEAFF
>.|TRBV7-7|TRBJ2-1|.
TGTGCCATACGGCCAATACACTACAATGAGCAGTTCTTC
CAIRPIHYNEQFF
>.|TRBV11-2|TRBJ2-5|TRBD2
TGTGCCAGCAGCTTAGACTATATGGCTAGCGGGGTGAGCGTTCAAGAGACCCAGTACTTC
CASSLDYMASGVSVQETQYF
>.|TRBV7-9|TRBJ1-2|.
TGTGCCAGCAGTCTTATCTTCCCGGGGGATGGCTACACCTTC
CASSLIFPGDGYTF
>.|TRBV29-1|TRBJ2-1|TRBD1
TGCAGCGCAGGACCCCGGGACAGGGTCTACAATGAGCAGTTCTTC
CSAGPRDRVYNEQFF
>.|TRBV29-1|TRBJ2-7|.
TGCAGCGTAAAAGAGTGGTCAGGGGCAAAGGATTTAGAGCAGTACTTC
CSVKEWSGAKDLEQYF
>.|TRBV11-2|TRBJ2-7|.
TGTGCCAGCAGCTTAGGGCCGGACAGGGAGGGCTACGAGCAGTACTTC
CASSLGPDREGYEQYF
>.|TRBV10-3|TRBJ1-2|.
TGTGCCATCACGGACCTGGACACCTATGGCTACACCTTC
CAITDLDTYGYTF
>.|TRBV21-1|TRBJ2-1|.
TGTGCCACCACCCCGGCAAATGAGCAGTTCTTC
CATTPANEQFF